This T cell receptor beta chain was profiled in a study of T cells in Graves' hyperthyroidism and ophthalmopathy. This clonotype was observed a handful of times. The TCR beta CDR3 regions underwent amplification using RNA transcripts as the source. Primed by the HTBI set, a first-round RT-PCR was run on the TCR CDR3. TCRdb processed the multiplex PCR reads anew with MiXCR; each CDR3 protein has one entry. The repertoire holds 350,000 to 500,000 distinct CDR3 sequences, with roughly an eighth as singletons. V lost 3 bases, J lost 7 bases, and 11 bases lay in between. The V gene's germline CDR1 is KGHDR and CDR2 SFDVKD. The CDR3 is 14 residues long.

The sequencing input was blood. The sequence was obtained from a woman between 18 and 30 years old with Graves' hyperthyroidism. V is TRBV24-1 and J is TRBJ2-2; D is unclear. The chain's CDR3 is CATSDQSGVGELFF. CDR3 DNA: TGTGCCACCAGTGATCAATCAGGTGTCGGGGAGCTGTTTTTT.